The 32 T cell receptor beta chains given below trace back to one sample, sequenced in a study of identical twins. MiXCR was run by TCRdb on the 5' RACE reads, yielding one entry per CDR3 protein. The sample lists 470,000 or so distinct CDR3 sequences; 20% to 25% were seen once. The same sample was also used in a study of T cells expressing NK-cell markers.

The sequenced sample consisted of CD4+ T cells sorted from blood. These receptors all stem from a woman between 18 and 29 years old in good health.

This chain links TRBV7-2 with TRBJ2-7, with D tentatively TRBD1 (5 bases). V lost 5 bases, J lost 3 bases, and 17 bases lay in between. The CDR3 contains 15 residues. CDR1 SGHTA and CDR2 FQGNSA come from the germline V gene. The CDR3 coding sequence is TGTGCCAGCAGCCCCCCCCCAGGGCTACTCTACGAGCAGTACTTC. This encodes CASSPPPGLLYEQYF.

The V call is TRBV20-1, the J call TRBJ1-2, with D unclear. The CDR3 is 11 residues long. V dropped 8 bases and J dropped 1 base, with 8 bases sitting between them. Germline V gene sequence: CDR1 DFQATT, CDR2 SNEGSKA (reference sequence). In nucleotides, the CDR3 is TGCAGTCCCGTGTATAACTATGGCTACACCTTC. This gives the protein CSPVYNYGYTF.

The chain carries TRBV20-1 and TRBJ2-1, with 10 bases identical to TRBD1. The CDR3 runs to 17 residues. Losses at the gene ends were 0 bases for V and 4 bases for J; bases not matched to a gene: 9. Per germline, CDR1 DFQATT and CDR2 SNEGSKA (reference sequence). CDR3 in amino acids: CSARDILTGGSYNEQFF. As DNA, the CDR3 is TGCAGTGCTAGAGATATCCTGACAGGGGGCTCGTACAATGAGCAGTTCTTC.

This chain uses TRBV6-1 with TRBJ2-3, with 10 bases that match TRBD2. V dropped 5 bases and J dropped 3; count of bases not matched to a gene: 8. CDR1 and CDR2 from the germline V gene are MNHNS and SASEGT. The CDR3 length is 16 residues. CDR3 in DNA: TGTGCCAGCAGTCTTCCTAGCGGGAGAGGTACAGATACGCAGTATTTT. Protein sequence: CASSLPSGRGTDTQYF.

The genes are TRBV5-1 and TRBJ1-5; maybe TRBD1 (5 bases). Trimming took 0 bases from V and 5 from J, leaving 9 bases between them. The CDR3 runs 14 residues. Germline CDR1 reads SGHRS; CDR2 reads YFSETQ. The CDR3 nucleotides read TGCGCCAGCAGCTTGGCTCTAGGGGATCAGCCCCAGCATTTT. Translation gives CASSLALGDQPQHF.

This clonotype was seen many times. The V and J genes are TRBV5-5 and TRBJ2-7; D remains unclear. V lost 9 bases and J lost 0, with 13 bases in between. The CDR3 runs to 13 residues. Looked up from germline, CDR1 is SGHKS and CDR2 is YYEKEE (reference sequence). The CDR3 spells CATRRFGSYEQYF. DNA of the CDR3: TGTGCCACCCGACGGTTTGGCTCCTACGAGCAGTACTTC.

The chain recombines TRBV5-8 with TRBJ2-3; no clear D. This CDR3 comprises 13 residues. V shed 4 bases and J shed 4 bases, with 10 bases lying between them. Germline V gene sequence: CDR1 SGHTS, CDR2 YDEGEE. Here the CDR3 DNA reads TGTGCCAGCAGCGTCGTAAAGGCAGATACGCAGTATTTT. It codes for CASSVVKADTQYF.

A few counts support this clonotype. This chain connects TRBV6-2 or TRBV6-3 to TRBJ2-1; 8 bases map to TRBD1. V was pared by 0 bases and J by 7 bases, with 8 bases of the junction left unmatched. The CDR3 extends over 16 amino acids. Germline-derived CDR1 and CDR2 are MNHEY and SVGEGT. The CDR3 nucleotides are TGTGCCAGCAGTTACTCCCTGGACAGGGCGGGGAATGAGCAGTTCTTC. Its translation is CASSYSLDRAGNEQFF.

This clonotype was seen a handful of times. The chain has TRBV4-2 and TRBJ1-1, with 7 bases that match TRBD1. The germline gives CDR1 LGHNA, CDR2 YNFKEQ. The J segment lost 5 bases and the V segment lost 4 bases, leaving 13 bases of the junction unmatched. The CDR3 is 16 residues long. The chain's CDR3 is CASSPYTGQARTEAFF. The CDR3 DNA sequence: TGTGCCAGCAGCCCCTATACCGGACAGGCGAGAACTGAAGCTTTCTTT.

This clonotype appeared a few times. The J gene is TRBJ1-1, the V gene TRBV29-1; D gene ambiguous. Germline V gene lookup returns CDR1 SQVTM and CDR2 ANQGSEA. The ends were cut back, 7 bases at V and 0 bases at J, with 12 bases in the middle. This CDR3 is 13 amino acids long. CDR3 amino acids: CSGEAHLNTEAFF. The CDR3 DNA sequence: TGCAGCGGTGAGGCGCATTTGAACACTGAAGCTTTCTTT.

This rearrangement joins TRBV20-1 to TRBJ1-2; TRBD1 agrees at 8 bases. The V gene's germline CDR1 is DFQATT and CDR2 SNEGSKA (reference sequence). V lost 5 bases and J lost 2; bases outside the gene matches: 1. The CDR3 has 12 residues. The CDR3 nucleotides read TGCAGTGCTTCAGGGGGCAACTATGGCTACACCTTC. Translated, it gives CSASGGNYGYTF.

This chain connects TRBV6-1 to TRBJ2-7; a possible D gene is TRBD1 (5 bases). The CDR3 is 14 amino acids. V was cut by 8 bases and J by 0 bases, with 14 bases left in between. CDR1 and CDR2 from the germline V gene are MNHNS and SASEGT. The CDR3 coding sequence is TGTGCCAGCGGGGCTCAGGGCATCTCCTACGAGCAGTACTTC. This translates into CASGAQGISYEQYF.

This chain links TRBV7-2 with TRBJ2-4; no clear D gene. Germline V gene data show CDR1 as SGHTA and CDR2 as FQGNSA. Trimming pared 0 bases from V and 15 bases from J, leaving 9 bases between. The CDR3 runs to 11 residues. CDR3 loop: CASSLAGIRYF. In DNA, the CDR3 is TGTGCCAGCAGCTTAGCTGGAATTAGGTACTTC.

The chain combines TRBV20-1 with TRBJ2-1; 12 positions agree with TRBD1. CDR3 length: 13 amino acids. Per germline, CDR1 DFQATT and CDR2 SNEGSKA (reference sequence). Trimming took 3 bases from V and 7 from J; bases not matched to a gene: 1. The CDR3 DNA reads TGCAGTGCTAGGGGACAGGGGGCGAATGAGCAGTTCTTC. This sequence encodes CSARGQGANEQFF.

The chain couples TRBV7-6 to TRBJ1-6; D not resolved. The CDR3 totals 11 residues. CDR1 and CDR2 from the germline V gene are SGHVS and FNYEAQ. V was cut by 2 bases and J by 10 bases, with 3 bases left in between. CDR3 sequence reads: CASSLRSPLHF. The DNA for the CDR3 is TGTGCCAGCAGCTTAAGATCACCCCTCCACTTT.

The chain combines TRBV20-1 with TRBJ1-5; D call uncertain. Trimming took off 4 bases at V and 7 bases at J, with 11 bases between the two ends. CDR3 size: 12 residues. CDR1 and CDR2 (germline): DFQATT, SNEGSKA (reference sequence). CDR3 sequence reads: CSAKKVDQPQHF. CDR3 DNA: TGCAGTGCTAAAAAGGTTGACCAGCCCCAGCATTTT.

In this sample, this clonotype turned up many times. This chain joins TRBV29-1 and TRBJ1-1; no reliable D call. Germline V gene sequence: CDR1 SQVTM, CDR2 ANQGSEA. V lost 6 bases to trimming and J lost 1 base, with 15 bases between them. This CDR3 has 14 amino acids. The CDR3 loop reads CSVSEGKRNTEAFF. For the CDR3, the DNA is TGCAGCGTGTCGGAGGGCAAGCGGAACACTGAAGCTTTCTTT.

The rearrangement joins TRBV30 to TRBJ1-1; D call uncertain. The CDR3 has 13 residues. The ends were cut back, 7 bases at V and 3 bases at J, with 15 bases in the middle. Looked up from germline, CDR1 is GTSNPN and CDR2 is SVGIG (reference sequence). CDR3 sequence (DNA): TGTGCCTCTCAATACATGGTCCACACTGAAGCTTTCTTT. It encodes CASQYMVHTEAFF.

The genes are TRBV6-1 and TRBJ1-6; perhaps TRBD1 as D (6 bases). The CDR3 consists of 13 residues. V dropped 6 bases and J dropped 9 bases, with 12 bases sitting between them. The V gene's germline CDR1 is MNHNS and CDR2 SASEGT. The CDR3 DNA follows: TGTGCCAGCAGAAGGGACATCGGTTCACCCCTCCACTTT. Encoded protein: CASRRDIGSPLHF.

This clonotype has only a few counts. The CDR3 nucleotides are TGTGCCAGCAGCTTGGCTAGCTTAAATGAGCAGTTCTTC. The encoded protein is CASSLASLNEQFF. The V and J genes are TRBV7-8 and TRBJ2-1, with a possible D match to TRBD2 (5 bases). This CDR3 has 13 residues. The germline gives CDR1 SGHVS, CDR2 FQNEAQ. V gave up 3 bases and J gave up 7 bases, with 10 bases separating them. The full variable domain, with the rest looked up from reference TRBV7-8 and TRBJ2-1, is GAGVSQSPRYKVAKRGQDVALRCDPISGHVSLFWYQQALGQGPEFLTYFQNEAQLDKSGLPSDRFFAERPEGSVSTLKIQRTQQEDSAVYLCASSLASLNEQFFGPGTRLTVL.

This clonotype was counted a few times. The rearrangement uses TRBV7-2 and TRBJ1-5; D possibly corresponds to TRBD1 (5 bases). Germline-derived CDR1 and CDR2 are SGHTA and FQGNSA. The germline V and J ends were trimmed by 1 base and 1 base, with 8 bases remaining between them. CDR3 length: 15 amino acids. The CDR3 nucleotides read TGTGCCAGCAGCTTAGGTCCAGGGAGCAATCAGCCCCAGCATTTT. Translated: CASSLGPGSNQPQHF.

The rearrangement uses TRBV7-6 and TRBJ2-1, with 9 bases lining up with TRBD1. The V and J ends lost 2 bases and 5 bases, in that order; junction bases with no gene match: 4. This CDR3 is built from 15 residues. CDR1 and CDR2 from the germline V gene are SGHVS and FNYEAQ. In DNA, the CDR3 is TGTGCCAGCAGCTTAACCGGGACAGGGAACAATGAGCAGTTCTTC. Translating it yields CASSLTGTGNNEQFF.

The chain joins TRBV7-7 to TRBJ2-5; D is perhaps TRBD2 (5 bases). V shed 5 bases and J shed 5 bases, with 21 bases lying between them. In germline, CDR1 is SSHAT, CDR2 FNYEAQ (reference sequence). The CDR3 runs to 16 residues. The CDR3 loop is CASSPLDSDPDETQYF. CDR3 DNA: TGTGCCAGCAGCCCATTGGACTCGGACCCCGACGAGACCCAGTACTTC.

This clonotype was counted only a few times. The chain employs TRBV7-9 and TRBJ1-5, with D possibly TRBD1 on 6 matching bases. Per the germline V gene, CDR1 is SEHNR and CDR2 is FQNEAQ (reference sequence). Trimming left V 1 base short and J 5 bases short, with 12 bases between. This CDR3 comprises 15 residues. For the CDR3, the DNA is TGTGCCAGCAGCTTAGGCAGGGGCTCCGATCAGCCCCAGCATTTT. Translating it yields CASSLGRGSDQPQHF.

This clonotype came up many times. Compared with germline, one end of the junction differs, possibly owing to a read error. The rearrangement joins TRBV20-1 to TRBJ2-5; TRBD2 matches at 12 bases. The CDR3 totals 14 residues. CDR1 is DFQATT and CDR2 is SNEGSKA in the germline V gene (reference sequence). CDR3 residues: CSAISSGGAKTQYF. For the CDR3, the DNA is TGCAGCGCTATTTCTAGCGGGGGGGCAAAGACCCAGTACTTC.

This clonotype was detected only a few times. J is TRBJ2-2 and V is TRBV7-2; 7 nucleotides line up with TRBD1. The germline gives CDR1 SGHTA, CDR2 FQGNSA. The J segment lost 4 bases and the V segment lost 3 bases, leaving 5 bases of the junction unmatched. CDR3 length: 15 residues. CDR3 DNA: TGTGCCAGCAGCTTGGGGGACAGATCCACCGGGGAGCTGTTTTTT. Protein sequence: CASSLGDRSTGELFF.

The CDR3 spells CASRASSGSYEQYF. The CDR3 coding sequence is TGTGCCAGCAGGGCCTCTAGCGGATCCTACGAGCAGTACTTC. V usage is TRBV12-3 or TRBV12-4 and J usage is TRBJ2-7; TRBD2 agrees at 7 bases. Trimming removed 6 bases from V and 1 base from J; junction bases left unmatched: 6. CDR3 length: 14 residues.

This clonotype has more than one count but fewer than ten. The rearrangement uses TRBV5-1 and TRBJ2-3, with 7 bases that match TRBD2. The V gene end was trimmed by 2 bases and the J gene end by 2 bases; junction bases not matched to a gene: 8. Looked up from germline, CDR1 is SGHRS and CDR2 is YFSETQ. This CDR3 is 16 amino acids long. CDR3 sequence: CASSFLAAINTDTQYF. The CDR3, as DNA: TGCGCCAGCAGCTTTCTAGCGGCGATCAACACAGATACGCAGTATTTT.

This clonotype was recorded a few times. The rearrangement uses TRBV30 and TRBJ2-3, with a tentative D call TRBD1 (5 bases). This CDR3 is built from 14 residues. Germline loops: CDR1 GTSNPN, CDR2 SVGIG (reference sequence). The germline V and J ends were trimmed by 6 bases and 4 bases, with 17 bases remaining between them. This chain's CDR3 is CACSPRVSPDTQYF. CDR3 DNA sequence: TGTGCCTGTTCCCCCAGGGTTTCCCCAGATACGCAGTATTTT. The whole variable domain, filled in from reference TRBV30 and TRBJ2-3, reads SQTIHQWPATLVQPVGSPLSLECTVEGTSNPNLYWYRQAAGRGLQLLFYSVGIGQISSEVPQNLSASRPQDRQFILSSKKLLLSDSGFYLCACSPRVSPDTQYFGPGTRLTVL.

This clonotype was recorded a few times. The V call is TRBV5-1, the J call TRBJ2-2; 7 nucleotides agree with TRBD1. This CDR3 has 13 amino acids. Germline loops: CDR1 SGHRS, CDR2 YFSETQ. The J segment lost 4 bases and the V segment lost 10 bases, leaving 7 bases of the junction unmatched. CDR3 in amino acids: CACGQVSTGELFF. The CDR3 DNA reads TGCGCCTGTGGACAGGTGTCCACCGGGGAGCTGTTTTTT.

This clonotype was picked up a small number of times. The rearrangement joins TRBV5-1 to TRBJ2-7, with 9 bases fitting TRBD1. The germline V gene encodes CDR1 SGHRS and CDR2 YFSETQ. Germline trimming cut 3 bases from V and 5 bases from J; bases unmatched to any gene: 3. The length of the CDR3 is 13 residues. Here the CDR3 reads CASSWGTGNEQYF. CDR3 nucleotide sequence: TGCGCCAGCAGCTGGGGGACAGGGAACGAGCAGTACTTC.

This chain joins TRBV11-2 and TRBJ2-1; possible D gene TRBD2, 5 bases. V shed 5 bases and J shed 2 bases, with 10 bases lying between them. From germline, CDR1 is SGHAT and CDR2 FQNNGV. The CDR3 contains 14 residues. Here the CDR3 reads CASSPGSAYNEQFF. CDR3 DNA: TGTGCCAGCAGCCCGGGTAGCGCCTACAATGAGCAGTTCTTC.